This section outlines one T cell receptor beta chain sequence together with its context. Its antigen is as yet unknown. The identical CDR3 is also encoded by other nucleotide sequences in the sample. The data derive from a study of shared clonotypes between healthy human individuals. CDR3 length: 15 residues. Germline V lookup: CDR1 SGHRS, CDR2 YFSETQ. V was pared by 0 bases and J by 0 bases, with 10 bases between. Study observations and caveats: When compared with the clonotypes that were shared by all four sorted-subset donors, the non-shared clonotypes turned out to have lower generation probabilities.

It was into CD45RA+ naive and CD45RA-negative memory subsets that the CD4+ cells were split. Authors' processing steps: ImmunoSEQ yielded junction-only sequences lacking quality scores, so filtering differed. Here immunoSEQ multiplex PCR was the method, and the copy in TCRdb shows in-frame clones only, minus some. The V and J calls and clone size were taken over from that table, and D and trimming were inferred from the DNA. The repertoire holds 2 million to 3 million clones, just over 90% seen once, with about 0.13% in the top ten. Sequenced: naive CD4+ T cells sorted from blood. Noted subset: CD45RA+ positively selected. V and J are TRBV5-1 and TRBJ2-7; weak D call: TRBD1 (6 bases). This clonotype was sampled from a young man in good health. The CDR3 bases are TGCGCCAGCAGCTTGGTTCCAGGGGACTCCTACGAGCAGTACTTC. It specifies CASSLVPGDSYEQYF.